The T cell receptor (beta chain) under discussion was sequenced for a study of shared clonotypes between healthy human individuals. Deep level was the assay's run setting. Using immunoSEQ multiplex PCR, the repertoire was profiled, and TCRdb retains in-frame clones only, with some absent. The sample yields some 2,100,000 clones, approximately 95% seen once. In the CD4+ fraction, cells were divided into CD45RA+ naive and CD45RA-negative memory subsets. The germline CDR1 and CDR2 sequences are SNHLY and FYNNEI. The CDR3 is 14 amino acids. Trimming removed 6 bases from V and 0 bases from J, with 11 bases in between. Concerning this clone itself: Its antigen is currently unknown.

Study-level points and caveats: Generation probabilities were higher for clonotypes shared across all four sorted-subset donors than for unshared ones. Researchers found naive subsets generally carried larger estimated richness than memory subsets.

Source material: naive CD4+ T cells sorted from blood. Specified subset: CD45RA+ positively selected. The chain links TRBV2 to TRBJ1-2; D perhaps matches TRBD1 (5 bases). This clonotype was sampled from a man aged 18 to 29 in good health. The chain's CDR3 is CASRGAVSNYGYTF. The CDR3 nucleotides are TGTGCCAGCAGAGGGGCAGTCTCTAACTATGGCTACACCTTC.